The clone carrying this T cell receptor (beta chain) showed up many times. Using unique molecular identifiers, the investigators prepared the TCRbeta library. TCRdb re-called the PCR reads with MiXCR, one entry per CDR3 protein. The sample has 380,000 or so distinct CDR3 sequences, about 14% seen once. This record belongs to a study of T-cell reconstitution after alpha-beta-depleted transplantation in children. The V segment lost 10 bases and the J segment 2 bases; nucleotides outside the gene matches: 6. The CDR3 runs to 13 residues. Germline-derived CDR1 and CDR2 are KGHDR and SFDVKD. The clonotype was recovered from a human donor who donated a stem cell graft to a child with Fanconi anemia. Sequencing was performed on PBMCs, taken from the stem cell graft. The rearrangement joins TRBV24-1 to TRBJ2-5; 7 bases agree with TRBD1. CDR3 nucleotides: TGTGCCACTGGAAAGACAGGGCAAGAGACCCAGTACTTC. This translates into CATGKTGQETQYF.